This T cell receptor (beta chain) was identified during a study of response to subunit inactivated influenza vaccine. Study-level points and caveats: T cells newly recruited by each seasonal influenza vaccination are few, the authors suggested.

This clonotype was detected a few times. Its matching antigen is unknown. TCRdb re-called the RT-PCR reads with MiXCR, one entry per CDR3 protein. There are about 520,000 distinct CDR3 sequences in the sample; approximately 7.7% occur only once, and around 13% lies in the top ten. Trimming removed 6 bases at V and 5 bases at J, with 13 bases between. This CDR3 region has 14 residues. V gene TRBV12-3 or TRBV12-4 combines with J gene TRBJ1-4; no clear D gene. The source material was PBMCs from blood, sampled less than 30 months after vaccination. This clonotype originated in a man in his fifties or sixties who received an inactivated influenza vaccine. The CDR3 is CASRGGVRNEKLFF. In nucleotides, the CDR3 is TGTGCCAGCAGGGGAGGTGTCCGAAATGAAAAACTGTTTTTT.